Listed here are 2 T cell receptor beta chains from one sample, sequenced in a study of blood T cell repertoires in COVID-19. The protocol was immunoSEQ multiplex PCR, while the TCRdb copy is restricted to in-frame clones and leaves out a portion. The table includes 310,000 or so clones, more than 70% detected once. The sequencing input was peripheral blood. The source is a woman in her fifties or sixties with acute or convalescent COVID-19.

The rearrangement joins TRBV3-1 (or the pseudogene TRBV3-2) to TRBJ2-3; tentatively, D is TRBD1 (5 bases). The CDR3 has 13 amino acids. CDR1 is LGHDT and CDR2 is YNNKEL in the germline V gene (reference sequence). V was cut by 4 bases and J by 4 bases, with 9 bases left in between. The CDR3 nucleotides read TGTGCCAGCAGCCGTCCAGGGCCAGATACGCAGTATTTT. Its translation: CASSRPGPDTQYF.

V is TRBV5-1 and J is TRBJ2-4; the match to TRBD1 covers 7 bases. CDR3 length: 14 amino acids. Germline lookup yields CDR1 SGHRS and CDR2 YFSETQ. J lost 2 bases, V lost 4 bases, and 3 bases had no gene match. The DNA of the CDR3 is TGCGCCAGCAGCGAGACAGGGACCAAAAACATTCAGTACTTC. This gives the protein CASSETGTKNIQYF.